Shown below are 18 T cell receptor beta chains from a single sample sequenced in a study of shared clonotypes between healthy human individuals. Generated by immunoSEQ multiplex PCR, the TCRdb table keeps only in-frame clones and is missing some. In the table there are approximately 1.5 million clones, 95% to 99% of which are singletons. The sequenced sample consisted of naive CD4+ T cells sorted from blood. The sample's subset: CD45RA+ positively selected. The source of these receptors is a man younger than 45 in good health.

This chain connects TRBV6-1 to TRBJ2-2; D uncertain. The CDR3 has 13 residues. V lost 2 bases to trimming and J lost 6 bases, with 7 bases between them. In germline, CDR1 is MNHNS, CDR2 SASEGT. In DNA form, the CDR3 reads TGTGCCAGCAGTGAAAGGCGCCCCGGGGAGCTGTTTTTT. This translates into CASSERRPGELFF.

The chain employs TRBV11-1 and TRBJ1-1, with 10 bases that match TRBD1. Germline V gene lookup returns CDR1 SGHAT and CDR2 FQDESV (reference sequence). This CDR3 spans 15 amino acids. Trimming took 5 bases from V and 7 from J; bases not matched to a gene: 10. In DNA, the CDR3 is TGTGCCAGCAGCATTGACAGGGGGCGGATCAGTGAAGCTTTCTTT. Translated, it gives CASSIDRGRISEAFF. The full variable domain, completed using reference TRBV11-1 and TRBJ1-1, is EAEVAQSPRYKITEKSQAVAFWCDPISGHATLYWYRQILGQGPELLVQFQDESVVDDSQLPKDRFSAERLKGVDSTLKIQPAELGDSAMYLCASSIDRGRISEAFFGQGTRLTVV.

The CDR3 region is CASSTGTGGQETQYF. In DNA, the CDR3 is TGTGCCAGCAGCACCGGGACAGGGGGCCAGGAGACCCAGTACTTC. V usage is TRBV7-9 and J usage is TRBJ2-5; 12 nucleotides line up with TRBD1. The CDR3 sequence is 15 residues long. The germline CDR1 and CDR2 sequences are SEHNR and FQNEAQ (reference sequence). After removal of 5 bases from V and 5 bases from J, the junction contained 6 bases not matched to a gene.

The gene calls are TRBV29-1 and TRBJ1-2, with no clear D. This CDR3 region has 15 residues. The V gene lost 6 bases and the J gene lost 4 bases, with 21 bases spanning the gap. Germline CDR1 and CDR2: SQVTM and ANQGSEA. The CDR3 DNA is TGCAGCGTCGCTTCGAGTGGCGGTGTAGGCTATGGCTACACCTTC. Its protein is CSVASSGGVGYGYTF.

J is TRBJ2-2 and V is TRBV11-3; the D call may be TRBD1 or TRBD2 (5 bases each). The CDR3 is made up of 14 amino acids. Germline CDR1 SGHNT, CDR2 YENEEA. The germline V and J ends were trimmed by 5 bases and 1 base, with 8 bases remaining between them. The CDR3 sequence: CASSKGRNTGELFF. The CDR3 nucleotides are TGTGCCAGCAGCAAGGGACGGAACACCGGGGAGCTGTTTTTT. The variable domain in full, completed from reference TRBV11-3 and TRBJ2-2, reads EAGVVQSPRYKIIEKKQPVAFWCNPISGHNTLYWYLQNLGQGPELLIRYENEEAVDDSQLPKDRFSAERLKGVDSTLKIQPAELGDSAVYLCASSKGRNTGELFFGEGSRLTVL.

The gene calls are TRBV9 and TRBJ2-2; no definite D call. Trimming shortened V by 0 bases and J by 7 bases, and 10 bases separated the two germline ends. In germline, CDR1 is SGDLS, CDR2 YYNGEE. The length of the CDR3 is 14 residues. The CDR3 DNA sequence: TGTGCCAGCAGCGTAGCGGTCAGAGACGGGGAGCTGTTTTTT. It specifies CASSVAVRDGELFF.

The J gene is TRBJ1-1, the V gene TRBV7-2; no clear D gene. Between the trimmed V and J ends, which lost 4 bases and 1 base, there was a span of 7 bases. CDR3 length: 13 amino acids. Germline V gene data show CDR1 as SGHTA and CDR2 as FQGNSA. The CDR3, as DNA: TGTGCCAGCAGCTACCGAACGAACACTGAAGCTTTCTTT. The encoded protein is CASSYRTNTEAFF.

In regard to this clone: Within the sample, other DNA sequences also encode this same CDR3. The genes are TRBV2 and TRBJ2-5; D is unclear. V lost 3 bases to trimming and J lost 5 bases, with 4 bases between them. The length of the CDR3 is 11 residues. Germline V gene data show CDR1 as SNHLY and CDR2 as FYNNEI. The CDR3 region has the DNA TGTGCCAGCAGTGACTTTGAGACCCAGTACTTC. Amino acid sequence: CASSDFETQYF.

V gene TRBV5-4 combines with J gene TRBJ1-1, with no clear D. Trimming removed 0 bases at V and 2 bases at J, with 17 bases between. Germline CDR1 reads SGHNT; CDR2 reads YYREEE (reference sequence). This CDR3 comprises 17 residues. The CDR3 nucleotides read TGTGCCAGCAGCTTGGGACATCCGCGCGGGATAAACACTGAAGCTTTCTTT. Amino acid sequence: CASSLGHPRGINTEAFF.

This chain links TRBV7-2 with TRBJ2-1; D possibly corresponds to TRBD1 (6 bases). The CDR3 is made up of 15 amino acids. V was pared by 5 bases and J by 6 bases, with 17 bases between. From germline, CDR1 is SGHTA and CDR2 FQGNSA. Written as DNA, the CDR3 is TGTGCCAGCAGCGAAACAGGGTTTTCGGTCAATGAGCAGTTCTTC. This gives the protein CASSETGFSVNEQFF.

The chain uses TRBV6-4 and TRBJ1-2, with a tentative D call TRBD1 (5 bases). Germline values: CDR1 MRHNA, CDR2 SNTAGT. The germline V and J ends were trimmed by 0 bases and 8 bases, with 7 bases remaining between them. The CDR3 sequence is 12 residues long. CDR3 in DNA: TGTGCCAGCAGTGACTCTAGGGGAGGCTACACCTTC. Its protein is CASSDSRGGYTF.

This chain's CDR3 is CASSSRGHSGGTDTQYF. DNA for the CDR3: TGTGCCAGCAGCTCACGTGGGCATAGCGGAGGCACAGATACGCAGTATTTT. This chain links TRBV5-4 with TRBJ2-3; D may be TRBD2 (6 bases). The ends were cut back, 3 bases at V and 1 base at J, with 18 bases in the middle. There are 17 residues in the CDR3. Germline CDR1 and CDR2: SGHNT and YYREEE (reference sequence).

The chain joins TRBV5-6 to TRBJ2-1, with 13 bases lining up with TRBD2. The ends lost 3 bases at V and 4 bases at J; junction bases unmatched: 10. This CDR3 region has 18 residues. CDR1 and CDR2 (germline): SGHDT, YYEEEE. CDR3 nucleotide sequence: TGTGCCAGCAGCTCCCCAACTAGCGGGAGGGCCCCATACAATGAGCAGTTCTTC. Translated, it gives CASSSPTSGRAPYNEQFF.

This clone occurred once. The chain joins TRBV5-4 to TRBJ1-2; TRBD1 agrees at 10 bases. Per germline, CDR1 SGHNT and CDR2 YYREEE (reference sequence). V gave up 7 bases and J gave up 7 bases; unmatched junction bases: 4. The CDR3 has 12 residues. CDR3: CASLGDRGGYTF. The CDR3 nucleotides read TGTGCCAGCCTGGGGGACAGGGGTGGCTACACCTTC.

The J gene is TRBJ2-7, the V gene TRBV28, with D tentatively TRBD1 or TRBD2 (5 bases each). The V and J ends lost 5 bases and 9 bases respectively, with 14 bases between them. This CDR3 comprises 12 residues. The germline V gene encodes CDR1 MDHEN and CDR2 SYDVKM. The CDR3: CASSPHPGGQYF. The CDR3 nucleotides are TGTGCCAGCAGTCCTCACCCTGGGGGGCAGTACTTC.

The chain links TRBV18 to TRBJ2-4; the D gene is possibly TRBD2 (6 bases). The V end lost 4 bases, the J end lost 7 bases, and 14 bases lay between the germline ends. Germline V gene data show CDR1 as KGHSH and CDR2 as LQKENI. This CDR3 is built from 14 residues. CDR3 loop: CASSLAGRKNIQYF. CDR3 bases: TGTGCCAGCTCACTCGCGGGACGCAAGAACATTCAGTACTTC.

The gene calls are TRBV5-1 and TRBJ1-2, with unresolved D. Trimming took off 0 bases at V and 2 bases at J, with 8 bases between the two ends. CDR1 and CDR2 (germline): SGHRS, YFSETQ. The CDR3 sequence is 14 residues long. In DNA, the CDR3 is TGCGCCAGCAGCTTGGTCCAGTCAAACTATGGCTACACCTTC. Translated: CASSLVQSNYGYTF.

This chain connects TRBV27 to TRBJ2-4, with 7 bases identical to TRBD2. The CDR3 totals 13 residues. V lost 3 bases to trimming and J lost 5 bases; unmatched junction nucleotides: 1. The germline gives CDR1 MNHEY, CDR2 SMNVEV (reference sequence). The CDR3 loop is CASSFGRENIQYF. Written as DNA, the CDR3 is TGTGCCAGCAGTTTTGGGAGGGAAAACATTCAGTACTTC.